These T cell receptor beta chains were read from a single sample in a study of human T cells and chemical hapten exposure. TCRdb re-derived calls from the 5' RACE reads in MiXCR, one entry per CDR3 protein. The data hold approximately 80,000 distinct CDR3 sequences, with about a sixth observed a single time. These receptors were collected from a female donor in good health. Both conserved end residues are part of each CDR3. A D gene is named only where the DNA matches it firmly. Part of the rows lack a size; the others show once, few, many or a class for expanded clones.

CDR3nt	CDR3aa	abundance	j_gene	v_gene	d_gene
TGTGCCAGCAGTGAAAGCCCCAGTGAAAACACCATATATTTT	CASSESPSENTIYF	few	TRBJ1-3	TRBV2	-
TGTGCCAGCAGATGGGAGGTGAACACTGAAGCTTTCTTT	CASRWEVNTEAFF	few	TRBJ1-1	TRBV12-3/TRBV12-4	-
TGTGCCAGCAGCCCCCGACAGGAGGGCATTCAGTACTTC	CASSPRQEGIQYF	many	TRBJ2-4	TRBV11-1	-
TGTGCCAGCAGTTTGACAGGGGGCATAGATCAGCCCCAGCATTTT	CASSLTGGIDQPQHF	many	TRBJ1-5	TRBV12-3/TRBV12-4	TRBD1
TGTGCCAGCAGCACAACTAAACCGGGACAGGAGAACTATGGCTACACCTTC	CASSTTKPGQENYGYTF	-	TRBJ1-2	TRBV28	TRBD1
TGTGCCAGCAGTCCTAGGGACAGGGAGGGCACTGAAGCTTTCTTT	CASSPRDREGTEAFF	-	TRBJ1-1	TRBV6-5	TRBD1
TGTGCCAGCTCACCACCGGGTCAGACAGGGCCCGAGCAGTACTTC	CASSPPGQTGPEQYF	few	TRBJ2-7	TRBV18	TRBD1
TGTGCCAGCAGTTCCCTCGTAGGGTTAGCTTTCCAGAAGTACTTC	CASSSLVGLAFQKYF	few	TRBJ2-7	TRBV6-5	-
TGCAGTGCTAGATTAGCGGGGGCCACAGATACGCAGTATTTT	CSARLAGATDTQYF	-	TRBJ2-3	TRBV20-1	TRBD2
TGTGCCAGCAGTTTACCCCGAGAAAAACTGTTTTTT	CASSLPREKLFF	-	TRBJ1-4	TRBV28	-